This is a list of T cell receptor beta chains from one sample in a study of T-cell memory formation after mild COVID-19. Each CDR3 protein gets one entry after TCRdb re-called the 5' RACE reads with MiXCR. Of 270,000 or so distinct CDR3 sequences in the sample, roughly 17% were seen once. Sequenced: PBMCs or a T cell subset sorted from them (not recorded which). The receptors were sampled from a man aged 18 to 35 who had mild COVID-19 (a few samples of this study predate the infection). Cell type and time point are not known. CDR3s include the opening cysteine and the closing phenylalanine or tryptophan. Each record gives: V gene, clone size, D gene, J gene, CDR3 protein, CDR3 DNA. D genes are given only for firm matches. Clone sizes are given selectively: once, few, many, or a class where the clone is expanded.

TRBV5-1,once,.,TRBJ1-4,CASSAGTAEEKLFF,TGCGCCAGCAGCGCCGGGACGGCGGAGGAAAAACTGTTTTTT
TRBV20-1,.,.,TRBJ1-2,CSASLEFGYGYTF,TGCAGTGCCTCGTTGGAATTTGGCTATGGCTACACCTTC
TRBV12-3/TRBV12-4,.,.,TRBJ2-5,CASSGPIQETQYF,TGTGCCAGCAGTGGACCCATCCAAGAGACCCAGTACTTC
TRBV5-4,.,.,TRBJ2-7,CASSSAVGSSYEQYF,TGTGCCAGCAGCTCGGCCGTAGGGAGCTCCTACGAGCAGTACTTC
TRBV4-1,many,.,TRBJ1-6,CASSQGPRGPSPLHF,TGCGCCAGCAGCCAAGGGCCTCGGGGTCCTTCACCCCTCCACTTT
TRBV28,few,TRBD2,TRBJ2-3,CASSPGTSGGITDTQYF,TGTGCCAGCAGCCCGGGGACTAGCGGGGGGATCACAGATACGCAGTATTTT
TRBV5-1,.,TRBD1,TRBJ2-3,CASSAYGQGSDTQYF,TGCGCCAGCAGCGCCTATGGACAGGGCTCAGATACGCAGTATTTT
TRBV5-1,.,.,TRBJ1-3,CASSLTVAGNTIYF,TGCGCCAGCAGCTTGACAGTTGCCGGAAACACCATATATTTT
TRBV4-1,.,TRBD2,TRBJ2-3,CASRGLAGGEDTQYF,TGCGCCAGCAGAGGACTAGCGGGGGGCGAAGATACGCAGTATTTT
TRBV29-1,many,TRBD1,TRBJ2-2,CSVRRQGALNTGELFF,TGCAGCGTGAGAAGACAGGGGGCATTGAACACCGGGGAGCTGTTTTTT
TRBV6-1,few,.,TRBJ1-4,CASSDRGAEKLFF,TGTGCCAGCAGTGACCGGGGTGCGGAAAAACTGTTTTTT
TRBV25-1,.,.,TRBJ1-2,CASSGRGGSLRGYTF,TGTGCCAGCAGTGGTCGGGGGGGGTCGCTTCGTGGCTACACCTTC
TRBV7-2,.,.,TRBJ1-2,CASSLGPPGDGYTF,TGTGCCAGCAGCTTAGGGCCGCCTGGGGATGGCTACACCTTC
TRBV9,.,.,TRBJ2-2,CASSVTSNGAGELFF,TGTGCCAGCAGCGTAACCAGCAACGGGGCCGGGGAGCTGTTTTTT
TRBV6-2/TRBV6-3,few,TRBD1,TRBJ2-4,CASRDPQGAAKNIQYF,TGTGCCAGCAGGGACCCACAGGGGGCAGCCAAAAACATTCAGTACTTC
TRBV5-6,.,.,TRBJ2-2,CASSLVRGNTGELFF,TGTGCCAGCAGCTTGGTACGGGGGAACACCGGGGAGCTGTTTTTT
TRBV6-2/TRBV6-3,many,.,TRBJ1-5,CASSYRNQPQHF,TGTGCCAGCAGTTACCGAAATCAGCCCCAGCATTTT
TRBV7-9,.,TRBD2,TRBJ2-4,CASSDGLAGLKNIQYF,TGTGCCAGCAGCGACGGACTAGCGGGGCTAAAAAACATTCAGTACTTC
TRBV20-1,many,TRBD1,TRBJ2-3,CSAPGTGGRVDTQYF,TGCAGTGCTCCCGGGACAGGGGGCAGAGTAGATACGCAGTATTTT
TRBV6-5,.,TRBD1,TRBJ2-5,CASRTGARETQYF,TGTGCCAGCAGGACAGGGGCCCGGGAGACCCAGTACTTC
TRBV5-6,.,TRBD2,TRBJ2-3,CASSGLSGSTDTQYF,TGTGCCAGCAGCGGACTTAGCGGGAGCACAGATACGCAGTATTTT
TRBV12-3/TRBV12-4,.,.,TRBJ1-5,CASWRGSNQPQHF,TGTGCCAGTTGGAGGGGTAGCAATCAGCCCCAGCATTTT
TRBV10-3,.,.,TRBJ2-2,CAIRLAANTGELFF,TGTGCCATCAGATTAGCGGCGAACACCGGGGAGCTGTTTTTT
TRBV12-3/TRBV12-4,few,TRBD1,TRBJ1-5,CASTQGGINQPQHF,TGTGCCAGCACACAGGGGGGAATCAATCAGCCCCAGCATTTT
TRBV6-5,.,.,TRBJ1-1,CASSYSLGTLATTEAFF,TGTGCCAGCAGTTACTCGCTCGGGACACTCGCCACCACTGAAGCTTTCTTT
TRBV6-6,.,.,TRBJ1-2,CASSYSMPGQGRKGYTF,TGTGCCAGCAGTTACTCGATGCCAGGGCAGGGTCGAAAGGGCTACACCTTC
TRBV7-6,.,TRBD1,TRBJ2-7,CASSSQGQGSEQYF,TGTGCCAGCAGCTCACAAGGACAGGGTAGCGAGCAGTACTTC
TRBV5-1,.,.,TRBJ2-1,CASSTPGGDEQFF,TGCGCCAGCAGCACCCCCGGCGGGGATGAGCAGTTCTTC
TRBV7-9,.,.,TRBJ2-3,CASSLSLSHSTDTQYF,TGTGCCAGCAGCCTCAGTCTCAGCCATTCCACAGATACGCAGTATTTT
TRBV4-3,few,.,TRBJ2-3,CASSPGPLGDTQYF,TGCGCCAGCAGCCCGGGGCCCCTGGGGGATACGCAGTATTTT
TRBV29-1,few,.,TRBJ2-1,CSVEDGHSNEQFF,TGCAGCGTTGAAGACGGGCACTCCAATGAGCAGTTCTTC
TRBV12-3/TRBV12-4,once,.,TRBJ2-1,CASSSREHNEQFF,TGTGCCAGCAGTTCCCGGGAACACAATGAGCAGTTCTTC
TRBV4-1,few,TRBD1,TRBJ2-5,CASSIGQGQTQYF,TGCGCCAGCAGCATCGGACAGGGCCAGACCCAGTACTTC
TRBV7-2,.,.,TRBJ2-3,CASSFGRETDTQYF,TGTGCCAGCAGCTTTGGCAGGGAGACAGATACGCAGTATTTT
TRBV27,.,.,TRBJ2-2,CASSLPLTGELFF,TGTGCCAGCAGTTTACCGTTGACCGGGGAGCTGTTTTTT
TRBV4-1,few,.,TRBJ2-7,CASSQEGWSVYEQYF,TGCGCCAGCAGCCAAGAGGGATGGTCCGTCTACGAGCAGTACTTC
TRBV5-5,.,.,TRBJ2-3,CASSLGGQVTQYF,TGTGCCAGCAGCTTAGGAGGTCAGGTTACGCAGTATTTT
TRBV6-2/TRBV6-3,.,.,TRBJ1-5,CASSYSGDDQPQHF,TGTGCCAGCAGTTACTCGGGGGATGATCAGCCCCAGCATTTT
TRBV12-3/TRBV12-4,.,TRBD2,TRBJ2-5,CASSLFSGDPETQYF,TGTGCCAGCAGTTTGTTTAGCGGGGACCCAGAGACCCAGTACTTC
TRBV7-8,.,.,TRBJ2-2,CASSLMEVAVISTGELFF,TGTGCCAGCAGCTTAATGGAGGTGGCGGTCATATCCACCGGGGAGCTGTTTTTT
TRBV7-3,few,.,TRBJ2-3,CASSLNAGKDTQYF,TGTGCCAGCAGCTTAAACGCGGGGAAAGATACGCAGTATTTT
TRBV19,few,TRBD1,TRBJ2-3,CASSQGQGGQYF,TGTGCCAGTAGTCAGGGACAGGGCGGGCAGTATTTT
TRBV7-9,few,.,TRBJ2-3,CASSFARLDTQYF,TGTGCCAGCAGCTTCGCCAGGTTGGATACGCAGTATTTT
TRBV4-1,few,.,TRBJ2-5,CASSRAETQYF,TGCGCCAGCAGCCGAGCGGAGACCCAGTACTTC
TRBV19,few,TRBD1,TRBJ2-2,CASRLQGAIGSGELFF,TGTGCCAGTAGGCTGCAGGGGGCGATAGGGTCCGGGGAGCTGTTTTTT
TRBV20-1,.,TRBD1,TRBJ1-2,CSAPGTGTGYTF,TGCAGTGCGCCCGGGACAGGGACTGGCTACACCTTC
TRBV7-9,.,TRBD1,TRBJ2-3,CASSFKGAQTDTQYF,TGTGCCAGCAGCTTCAAGGGGGCTCAGACAGATACGCAGTATTTT
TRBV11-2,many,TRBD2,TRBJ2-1,CASSPLLLGTSRPYNEQFF,TGTGCCAGCAGCCCACTATTATTGGGGACTAGTCGGCCCTACAATGAGCAGTTCTTC
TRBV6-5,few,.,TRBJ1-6,CASSYSNKGVSYNSPLHF,TGTGCCAGCAGTTACTCGAATAAGGGGGTTTCCTATAATTCACCCCTCCACTTT
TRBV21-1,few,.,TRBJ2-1,CASSTPDHGTECYEQFF,TGTGCCAGCAGCACTCCGGACCACGGGACAGAATGTTATGAGCAGTTCTTC
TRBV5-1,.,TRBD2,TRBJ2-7,CASSVGGFYEQYF,TGCGCCAGCAGCGTGGGGGGGTTCTACGAGCAGTACTTC
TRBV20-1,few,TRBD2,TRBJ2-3,CSALTGRGGADTQYF,TGCAGTGCTCTGACTGGGCGCGGGGGGGCCGATACGCAGTATTTT
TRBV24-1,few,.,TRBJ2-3,CATSGGVYTDTQYF,TGTGCCACCAGTGGCGGGGTCTACACAGATACGCAGTATTTT